A single sample is the source of the 14 T cell receptor beta chains below, sequenced in a study of chemoradiotherapy in HPV16-positive cancers. Sequencing was performed with immunoSEQ multiplex PCR; in TCRdb, only in-frame clones are kept and a portion is missing. This table has tens of thousands of clones, roughly 95% appearing once. Sample acquisition took place from a patient who underwent chemoradiotherapy. The receptors were gathered from a human donor with HPV-associated anogenital cancer.

J is TRBJ2-7 and V is TRBV6-1; 8 bases map to TRBD1. V trimming: 5 bases; J trimming: 1 base; junction bases outside the gene matches: 7. This CDR3 is 15 amino acids long. CDR1 is MNHNS, CDR2 SASEGT, per germline. CDR3 in amino acids: CASSPRGLPSYEQYF. The CDR3 coding sequence is TGTGCCAGCAGTCCCAGGGGGCTTCCGTCCTACGAGCAGTACTTC.

The chain combines TRBV6-1 with TRBJ1-3, with D hard to call. CDR1 MNHNS and CDR2 SASEGT come from the germline V gene. V dropped 5 bases and J dropped 0 bases, with 11 bases sitting between them. CDR3 length: 15 residues. The DNA for the CDR3 is TGTGCCAGCAGTCCCAATCGTCTCTCTGGAAACACCATATATTTT. It encodes CASSPNRLSGNTIYF.

This chain connects TRBV5-1 to TRBJ2-3; 9 bases fit TRBD2. The junction had 10 bases not matched to a gene; V was cut back by 0 bases and J by 8 bases. Germline V CDR1 and CDR2: SGHRS, YFSETQ. The CDR3 consists of 16 residues. The chain's CDR3 is CASSLEGLAGTGTQYF. CDR3 coding DNA: TGCGCCAGCAGCTTGGAGGGACTAGCAGGGACCGGTACGCAGTATTTT.

The rearrangement uses TRBV10-3 and TRBJ2-5, with D tentatively TRBD1 (6 bases). V was clipped by 0 bases and J by 6 bases, with 17 bases between them. The germline gives CDR1 ENHRY, CDR2 SYGVKD. The CDR3 length is 16 residues. The CDR3 is CAISESLGMGAKTQYF. CDR3 DNA sequence: TGTGCCATCAGTGAGTCGTTAGGTATGGGGGCGAAGACCCAGTACTTC.

The chain uses TRBV19 and TRBJ1-5; D gene uncertain. Germline V gene sequence: CDR1 LNHDA, CDR2 SQIVND (reference sequence). V lost 0 bases to trimming and J lost 0 bases, with 6 bases between them. CDR3 length: 15 residues. The CDR3 coding sequence is TGTGCCAGTAGTATAGACAGCGATAGCAATCAGCCCCAGCATTTT. Protein sequence: CASSIDSDSNQPQHF.

The V call is TRBV7-2, the J call TRBJ1-5; D unresolved. This CDR3 is 16 amino acids long. V lost 1 base to trimming and J lost 0 bases, with 10 bases between them. Per germline, CDR1 SGHTA and CDR2 FQGNSA. The CDR3 is CASSLGVGTSNQPQHF. CDR3 DNA sequence: TGTGCCAGCAGCTTAGGGGTGGGTACTAGCAATCAGCCCCAGCATTTT.

The rearrangement links TRBV9 to TRBJ1-3; 7 nucleotides line up with TRBD1. Per germline, CDR1 SGDLS and CDR2 YYNGEE. The CDR3 has 16 residues. Losses at the gene ends were 4 bases for V and 0 bases for J; bases not matched to a gene: 7. CDR3 DNA sequence: TGTGCCAGCAGCCCGTACGGGGACAGCTCTGGAAACACCATATATTTT. Translated, it gives CASSPYGDSSGNTIYF.

The rearrangement links TRBV6-4 to TRBJ2-7; TRBD2 might be the D (5 bases). This CDR3 is 14 amino acids long. Germline V gene data show CDR1 as MRHNA and CDR2 as SNTAGT. Trimming stripped 5 bases from V and 2 bases from J, with 13 bases between. The CDR3 loop reads CASSPYPGTYEQYF. The DNA of the CDR3 is TGTGCCAGCAGTCCCTACCCCGGGACCTACGAGCAGTACTTC.

The table lists this clone with a count of one. The rearrangement links TRBV5-1 to TRBJ1-5; D not resolved. CDR1 SGHRS and CDR2 YFSETQ come from the germline V gene. This CDR3 contains 18 residues. V dropped 0 bases and J dropped 2 bases, with 18 bases sitting between them. The CDR3 region is CASSLGWSRFIGNQPQHF. The CDR3 DNA is TGCGCCAGCAGCTTGGGCTGGAGTAGATTCATAGGCAATCAGCCCCAGCATTTT.

The V call is TRBV5-6, the J call TRBJ1-2; 9 bases fit TRBD1. CDR3 size: 13 residues. Germline trimming cut 4 bases from V and 12 bases from J; bases unmatched to any gene: 10. Per germline, CDR1 SGHDT and CDR2 YYEEEE. CDR3 in DNA: TGTGCCAGCAGCCTGAGACAGGGGGTGGGGAACACCTTC. Protein sequence: CASSLRQGVGNTF.

J is TRBJ2-7 and V is TRBV30, with D hard to call. The CDR3 runs to 12 residues. The V and J ends lost 5 bases and 6 bases respectively, with 14 bases between them. Per the germline V gene, CDR1 is GTSNPN and CDR2 is SVGIG (reference sequence). In DNA, the CDR3 is TGTGCCTGGGCCCTAATGGTTGGCGAGCAGTACTTC. It yields the protein CAWALMVGEQYF.

This chain joins TRBV6-4 and TRBJ2-5; the D gene could be TRBD1 or TRBD2 (5 bases each). Germline V CDR1 and CDR2: MRHNA, SNTAGT. This CDR3 is 15 amino acids long. V was pared by 4 bases and J by 5 bases, with 17 bases between. DNA of the CDR3: TGTGCCAGCAGTGTGACTTCAGGGAGAGGGGAGACCCAGTACTTC. Protein: CASSVTSGRGETQYF.

The chain recombines TRBV18 with TRBJ2-1; the match to TRBD2 covers 12 bases. The CDR3 contains 15 residues. V trimming: 1 base; J trimming: 6 bases; junction bases outside the gene matches: 1. CDR1 is KGHSH, CDR2 LQKENI, per germline. The CDR3 DNA follows: TGTGCCAGCTCACCACTACTAGCGGGGGGCAATGAGCAGTTCTTC. It specifies CASSPLLAGGNEQFF.

V usage is TRBV5-1 and J usage is TRBJ2-4; 7 nucleotides line up with TRBD2. Per germline, CDR1 SGHRS and CDR2 YFSETQ. CDR3 size: 14 residues. The junction had 5 bases not matched to a gene; V was cut back by 1 base and J by 7 bases. The CDR3 loop is CASSLSLGGNIQYF. CDR3 nucleotide sequence: TGCGCCAGCAGCTTGTCGCTGGGAGGGAACATTCAGTACTTC. Based on the CDR3 plus reference TRBV5-1 and TRBJ2-4, the full variable domain is KAGVTQTPRYLIKTRGQQVTLSCSPISGHRSVSWYQQTPGQGLQFLFEYFSETQRNKGNFPGRFSGRQFSNSRSEMNVSTLELGDSALYLCASSLSLGGNIQYFGAGTRLSVL.